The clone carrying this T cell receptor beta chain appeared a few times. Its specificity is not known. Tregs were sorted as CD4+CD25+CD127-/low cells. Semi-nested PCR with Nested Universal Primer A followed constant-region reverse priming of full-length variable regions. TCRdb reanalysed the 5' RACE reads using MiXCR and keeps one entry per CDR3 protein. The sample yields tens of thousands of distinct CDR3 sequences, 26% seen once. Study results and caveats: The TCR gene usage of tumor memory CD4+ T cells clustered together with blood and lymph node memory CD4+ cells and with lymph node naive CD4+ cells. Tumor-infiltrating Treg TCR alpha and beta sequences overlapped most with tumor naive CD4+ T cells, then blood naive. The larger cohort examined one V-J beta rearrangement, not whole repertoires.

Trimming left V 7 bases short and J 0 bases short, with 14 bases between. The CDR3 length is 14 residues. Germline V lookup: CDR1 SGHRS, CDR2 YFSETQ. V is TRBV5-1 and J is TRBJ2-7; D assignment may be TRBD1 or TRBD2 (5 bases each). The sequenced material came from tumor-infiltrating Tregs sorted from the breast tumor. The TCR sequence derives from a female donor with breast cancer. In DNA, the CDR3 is TGCGCCAGCCGTGGGGGAGAGGGCTCCTACGAGCAGTACTTC. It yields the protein CASRGGEGSYEQYF. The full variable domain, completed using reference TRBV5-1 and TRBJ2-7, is KAGVTQTPRYLIKTRGQQVTLSCSPISGHRSVSWYQQTPGQGLQFLFEYFSETQRNKGNFPGRFSGRQFSNSRSEMNVSTLELGDSALYLCASRGGEGSYEQYFGPGTRLTVT.